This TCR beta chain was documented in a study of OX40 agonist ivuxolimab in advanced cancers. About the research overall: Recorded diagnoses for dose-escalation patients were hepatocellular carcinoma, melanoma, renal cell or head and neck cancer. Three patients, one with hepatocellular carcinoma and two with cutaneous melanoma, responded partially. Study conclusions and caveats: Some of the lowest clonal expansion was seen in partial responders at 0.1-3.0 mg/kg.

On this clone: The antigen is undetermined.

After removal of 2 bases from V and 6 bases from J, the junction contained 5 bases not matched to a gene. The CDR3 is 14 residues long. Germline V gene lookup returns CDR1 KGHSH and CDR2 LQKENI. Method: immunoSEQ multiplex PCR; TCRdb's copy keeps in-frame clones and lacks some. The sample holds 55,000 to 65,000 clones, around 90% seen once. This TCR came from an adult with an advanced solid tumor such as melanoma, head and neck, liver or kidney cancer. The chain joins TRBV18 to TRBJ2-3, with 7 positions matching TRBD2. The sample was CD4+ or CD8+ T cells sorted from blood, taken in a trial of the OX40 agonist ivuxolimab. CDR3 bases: TGTGCCAGCTCACCAAAGCGGGGTGGGGATACGCAGTATTTT. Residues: CASSPKRGGDTQYF.